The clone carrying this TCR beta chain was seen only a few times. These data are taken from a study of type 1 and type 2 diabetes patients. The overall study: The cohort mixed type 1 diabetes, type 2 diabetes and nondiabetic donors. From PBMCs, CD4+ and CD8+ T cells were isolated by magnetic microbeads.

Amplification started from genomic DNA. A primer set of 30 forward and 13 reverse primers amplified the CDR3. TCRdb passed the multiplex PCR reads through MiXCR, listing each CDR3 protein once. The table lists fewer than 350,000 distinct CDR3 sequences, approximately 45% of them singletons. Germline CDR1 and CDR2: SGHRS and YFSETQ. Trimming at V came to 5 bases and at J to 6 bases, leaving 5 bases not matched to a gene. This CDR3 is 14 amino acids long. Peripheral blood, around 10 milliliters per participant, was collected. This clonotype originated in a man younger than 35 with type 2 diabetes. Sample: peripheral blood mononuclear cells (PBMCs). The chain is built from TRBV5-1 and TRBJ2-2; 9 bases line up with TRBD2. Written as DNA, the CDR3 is TGCGCCAGCAGGTACATAGCGGGAGCCGGGGAGCTGTTTTTT. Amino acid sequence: CASRYIAGAGELFF.